This is a list of T cell receptor beta chains from one sample in a study of response to subunit inactivated influenza vaccine. Via MiXCR, TCRdb re-called the RT-PCR reads, giving one row per CDR3 protein. The sample carries over 800,000 distinct CDR3 sequences, 21% recorded once. Specimen: PBMCs from blood, collected 5 days after vaccination. Receptor source: a man over 45 who received an inactivated influenza vaccine. The CDR3 runs from the conserved cysteine through the conserved F or W. Fields, in order: CDR3 DNA, CDR3 protein, V gene, J gene, clone size, D gene. A D gene is named only where the DNA matches it firmly. The size field is filled for only some rows; it gives once, few, many or a size class.

cdr3_nt: TGTGCCAGCAGTTCCGCGTCGCGGGTGCAGTTCTTC
cdr3_aa: CASSSASRVQFF
v_call: TRBV6-5
j_call: TRBJ2-1
clone_size: .
d_call: .

cdr3_nt: TGTGCCAGCAGCCAGGACCGCCTCAAGCATTTT
cdr3_aa: CASSQDRLKHF
v_call: TRBV12-3/TRBV12-4
j_call: TRBJ1-5
clone_size: few
d_call: .

cdr3_nt: TGTGCCATCAGTACGACAGGGGACGAGCAGTACTTC
cdr3_aa: CAISTTGDEQYF
v_call: TRBV10-3
j_call: TRBJ2-7
clone_size: .
d_call: TRBD1

cdr3_nt: TGCGCCAGCAATCACCCGGCGGCAGGGCTCACTGAAGCTTTCTTT
cdr3_aa: CASNHPAAGLTEAFF
v_call: TRBV4-1
j_call: TRBJ1-1
clone_size: .
d_call: .

cdr3_nt: TGCAGTGCTTATGGTAGCGGGGGATACTCCTACAATGAGCAGTTCTTC
cdr3_aa: CSAYGSGGYSYNEQFF
v_call: TRBV20-1
j_call: TRBJ2-1
clone_size: .
d_call: TRBD2

cdr3_nt: TGCGCCAGCAGCCACCCTACTACGTACGAGCAGTACTTC
cdr3_aa: CASSHPTTYEQYF
v_call: TRBV4-1
j_call: TRBJ2-7
clone_size: many
d_call: .

cdr3_nt: TGTGCCAGCTCACCACGTAAACAGGGGGCTGAAGCTTTCTTT
cdr3_aa: CASSPRKQGAEAFF
v_call: TRBV18
j_call: TRBJ1-1
clone_size: .
d_call: TRBD1

cdr3_nt: TGCAGTGCTAGTGTGACTAGCGGCACAGATACGCAGTATTTT
cdr3_aa: CSASVTSGTDTQYF
v_call: TRBV20-1
j_call: TRBJ2-3
clone_size: .
d_call: TRBD2

cdr3_nt: TGTGCCAGCAGCCAAGTTTCGGGACAGGGAAGTTACTTC
cdr3_aa: CASSQVSGQGSYF
v_call: TRBV3-1
j_call: TRBJ2-7
clone_size: .
d_call: TRBD1

cdr3_nt: TGTGCCAGCAGTGATGGCCCGGGCGCCTACGAGCAGTACTTC
cdr3_aa: CASSDGPGAYEQYF
v_call: TRBV2
j_call: TRBJ2-7
clone_size: .
d_call: .

cdr3_nt: TGTGCCAGCAGCAAAGGACAGGGCGGGACCCAGTACTTC
cdr3_aa: CASSKGQGGTQYF
v_call: TRBV7-2
j_call: TRBJ2-5
clone_size: .
d_call: TRBD1

cdr3_nt: TGCAGTGCTAGAGATTTTAGGGGCTCTGGAAACACCATATATTTT
cdr3_aa: CSARDFRGSGNTIYF
v_call: TRBV20-1
j_call: TRBJ1-3
clone_size: .
d_call: .

cdr3_nt: TGCAGTGCTAGAGATGTGCGGAAGGCCTACAATGAGCAGTTCTTC
cdr3_aa: CSARDVRKAYNEQFF
v_call: TRBV20-1
j_call: TRBJ2-1
clone_size: few
d_call: .

cdr3_nt: TGTGCCAGCAGTTATACCGGGACAGGTTTTTCTGGGGCCAACGTCCTGACTTTC
cdr3_aa: CASSYTGTGFSGANVLTF
v_call: TRBV6-2/TRBV6-3
j_call: TRBJ2-6
clone_size: .
d_call: TRBD1

cdr3_nt: TGTGCCAGCAGCCAGATCGGAGGGGCCGTCGATGGCTACACCTTC
cdr3_aa: CASSQIGGAVDGYTF
v_call: TRBV7-9
j_call: TRBJ1-2
clone_size: few
d_call: .

cdr3_nt: TGCAGTGCTAGAGATCGGGAGGGATTTACTGACGAGCAGTACTTC
cdr3_aa: CSARDREGFTDEQYF
v_call: TRBV20-1
j_call: TRBJ2-7
clone_size: few
d_call: TRBD2

cdr3_nt: TGTGCCAGCAGGGTGGCCCTAGGGTACGCCGGGGAGCTGTTTTTT
cdr3_aa: CASRVALGYAGELFF
v_call: TRBV12-3/TRBV12-4
j_call: TRBJ2-2
clone_size: few
d_call: .

cdr3_nt: TGTGCCAGCAGTCTACGGGGAGTGACGGGCACTGAAGCTTTCTTT
cdr3_aa: CASSLRGVTGTEAFF
v_call: TRBV7-9
j_call: TRBJ1-1
clone_size: .
d_call: .